These 10 T cell receptor beta chains originate from one sample sequenced in a study of pediatric ulcerative colitis. The method was immunoSEQ multiplex PCR; TCRdb's version includes in-frame clones alone and lacks a portion of them. The data contain about 35,000 clones, roughly three quarters of them singletons. One to two pinch biopsies were taken from the rectum during colonoscopy. Sample: gut tissue. These receptor sequences come from a boy between 5 and 17 years old with mild ulcerative colitis.

This chain's CDR3 is CASSFARGMADGNQPQHF. The CDR3 DNA reads TGTGCCAGCAGCTTTGCGCGAGGGATGGCGGATGGCAATCAGCCCCAGCATTTT. The chain recombines TRBV12-1 with TRBJ1-5. TRBV12-1 is termed a pseudogene. The CDR3 consists of 18 residues.

The rearrangement links TRBV11-3 to TRBJ1-1, with 7 positions matching TRBD1. The V and J ends lost 3 bases and 1 base, in that order; junction bases with no gene match: 2. Per germline, CDR1 SGHNT and CDR2 YENEEA. The length of the CDR3 is 14 residues. The CDR3 sequence: CASSFTGANTEAFF. CDR3 nucleotide sequence: TGTGCCAGCAGCTTTACAGGGGCGAACACTGAAGCTTTCTTT.

The chain uses TRBV7-9 and TRBJ2-7; 9 positions agree with TRBD1. The CDR3 sequence is 14 residues long. Germline V gene data show CDR1 as SEHNR and CDR2 as FQNEAQ (reference sequence). The V segment lost 4 bases and the J segment 5 bases; nucleotides outside the gene matches: 6. CDR3 bases: TGTGCCAGCAGCTCCCGGGACAGGGATGACGAGCAGTACTTC. Translation gives CASSSRDRDDEQYF.

The sample holds one count of this clone. An end of the junction differs from the germline gene, which may be a read error. The V and J genes are TRBV6-1 and TRBJ1-1; 7 bases line up with TRBD1. In germline, CDR1 is MNHNS, CDR2 SASEGT. This CDR3 is 12 amino acids long. The CDR3 DNA sequence: TGTGCCAGCAGTGGAGGGGGCCTCCGGACCTTTTTT. As protein: CASSGGGLRTFF.

This chain links TRBV7-9 with TRBJ2-5; 12 positions agree with TRBD2. The length of the CDR3 is 16 residues. The germline V gene has CDR1 SEHNR and CDR2 FQNEAQ (reference sequence). Trimming at V came to 4 bases and at J to 4 bases, leaving 7 bases not matched to a gene. This chain's CDR3 is CASSSRLAGEGETQYF. CDR3 bases: TGTGCCAGCAGCTCCAGACTAGCGGGGGAGGGAGAGACCCAGTACTTC.

V usage is TRBV5-8 and J usage is TRBJ2-1; TRBD1 is a possible D gene (6 bases). Germline V CDR1 and CDR2: SGHTS, YDEGEE. The CDR3 runs to 16 residues. The V end was cut by 2 bases, the J end by 2 bases, with 14 bases between. The CDR3 DNA sequence: TGTGCCAGCAGCTTTTTTGGGGGCGAGCCCTACAATGAGCAGTTCTTC. Its translation is CASSFFGGEPYNEQFF.

The V and J genes are TRBV10-1 and TRBJ2-1, with D maybe TRBD2 (6 bases). Deletions cut 3 bases from V and 2 bases from J, with 14 bases between. Germline values: CDR1 WNHNN, CDR2 SYGVQD (reference sequence). The length of the CDR3 is 16 residues. CDR3 protein: CASSDGGWGAYNEQFF. CDR3 nucleotides: TGCGCCAGCAGTGACGGTGGCTGGGGGGCCTACAATGAGCAGTTCTTC.

This clone has a single count. The chain couples TRBV5-1 to TRBJ2-1; 9 bases agree with TRBD1. After removal of 0 bases from V and 5 bases from J, the junction contained 15 bases not matched to a gene. The germline V gene has CDR1 SGHRS and CDR2 YFSETQ. The length of the CDR3 is 19 residues. DNA of the CDR3: TGCGCCAGCAGCTTGGGACTCGGAAGGGGACAGGGTATCCACAATGAGCAGTTCTTC. Its protein product is CASSLGLGRGQGIHNEQFF.

The chain employs TRBV11-3 and TRBJ2-5; 7 bases map to TRBD1. The CDR3 consists of 18 residues. Trimming cost V 4 bases and J 5 bases; bases outside gene matches: 19. The germline V gene has CDR1 SGHNT and CDR2 YENEEA. The CDR3 region has the DNA TGTGCCAGCAGCTCCTCTAATAGCTTGACAGGGATACTTGAGACCCAGTACTTC. It yields the protein CASSSSNSLTGILETQYF.

The chain uses TRBV5-1 and TRBJ2-3; D remains ambiguous. Trimming cost V 0 bases and J 6 bases, with 14 bases left between them. Germline loops: CDR1 SGHRS, CDR2 YFSETQ. This CDR3 has 15 amino acids. CDR3 protein: CASSLARAEVDTQYF. Written as DNA, the CDR3 is TGCGCCAGCAGCTTGGCTAGGGCTGAGGTGGATACGCAGTATTTT.